This T cell receptor (beta chain) was documented in a study of shared clonotypes between healthy human individuals. Overall study context: Per donor, CD8 memory used one plate, CD8 naive used two, CD4 memory used three and CD4 naive used three. Broader study findings: Sequencing depth was a factor that was expected to affect clonotype sharing among donors.

This clone was counted once. Its antigen is not known. This CDR3 has 15 residues. Germline V lookup: CDR1 MNHNY, CDR2 SVGAGI (reference sequence). The V gene lost 6 bases and the J gene lost 8 bases, with 19 bases spanning the gap. Genomic DNA per cell subset filled all wells of several immunoSEQ plates. Repertoires were generated with immunoSEQ multiplex PCR, while TCRdb's copy carries only in-frame clones and drops some. The table includes 2 million to 2.5 million clones, nearly 97% detected once. The TCR originated in a man in his late teens or twenties in good health. Sequencing used naive CD4+ T cells sorted from blood. Regarding subset: CD45RA+ positively selected. V usage is TRBV6-6 and J usage is TRBJ1-4, with D maybe TRBD1 (6 bases). CDR3 sequence: CASRTRGGGSEKLFF. In nucleotides, the CDR3 is TGTGCCAGCAGAACCCGGGGAGGGGGATCCGAAAAACTGTTTTTT.